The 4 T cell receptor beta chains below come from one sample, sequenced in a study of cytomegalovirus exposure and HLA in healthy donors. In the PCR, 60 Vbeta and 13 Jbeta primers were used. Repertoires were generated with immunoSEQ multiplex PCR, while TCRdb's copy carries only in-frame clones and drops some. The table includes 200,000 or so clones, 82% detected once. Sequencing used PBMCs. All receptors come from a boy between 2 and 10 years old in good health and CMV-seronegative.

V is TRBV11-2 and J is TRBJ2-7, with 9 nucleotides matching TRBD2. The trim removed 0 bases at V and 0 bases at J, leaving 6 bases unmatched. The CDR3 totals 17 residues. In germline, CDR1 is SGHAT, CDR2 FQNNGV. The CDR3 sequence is CASSLEAAGGPSYEQYF. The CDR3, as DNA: TGTGCCAGCAGCTTAGAGGCCGCGGGGGGGCCCTCCTACGAGCAGTACTTC.

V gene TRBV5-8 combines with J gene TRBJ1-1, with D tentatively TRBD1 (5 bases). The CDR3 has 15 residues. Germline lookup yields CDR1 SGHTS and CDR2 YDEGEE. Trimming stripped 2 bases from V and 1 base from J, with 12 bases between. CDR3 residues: CASSLSYRKNTEAFF. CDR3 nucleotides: TGTGCCAGCAGCTTATCGTACAGGAAGAACACTGAAGCTTTCTTT.

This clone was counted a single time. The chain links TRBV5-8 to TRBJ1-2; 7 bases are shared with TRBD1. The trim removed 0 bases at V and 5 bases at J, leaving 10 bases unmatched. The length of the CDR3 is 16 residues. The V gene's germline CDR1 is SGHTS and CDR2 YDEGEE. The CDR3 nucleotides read TGTGCCAGCAGCTTGGCCGGAACAGGGGTATGGTATGGCTACACCTTC. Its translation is CASSLAGTGVWYGYTF.

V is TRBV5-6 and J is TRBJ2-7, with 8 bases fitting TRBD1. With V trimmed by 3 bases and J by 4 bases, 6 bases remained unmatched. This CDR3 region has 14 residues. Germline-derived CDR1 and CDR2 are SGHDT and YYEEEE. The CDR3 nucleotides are TGTGCCAGCAGCTCCGGGACAGGTTATTACGAGCAGTACTTC. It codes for CASSSGTGYYEQYF.